The 31 T cell receptor beta chains presented below share a single source sample, sequenced in a study of blood T cell repertoires in COVID-19. TCRdb's table, derived via immunoSEQ multiplex PCR, lists solely in-frame clones and lacks some. The data hold over 65,000 clones, with around 90% observed a single time. The specimen was peripheral blood. The source is a man aged 50 to 59 with active COVID-19.

V gene TRBV7-2 combines with J gene TRBJ2-7; weak D call: TRBD2 (5 bases). Germline V CDR1 and CDR2: SGHTA, FQGNSA. V was shortened by 3 bases and J by 4 bases, with 13 bases between the two germline ends. The CDR3 length is 14 residues. CDR3 region: CASSFLTPGYEQYF. The CDR3 nucleotides are TGTGCCAGCAGCTTCCTCACCCCGGGGTACGAGCAGTACTTC.

This sequence joins TRBV4-2 and TRBJ1-2, with TRBD1 as a possible D gene (5 bases). Trimming took off 2 bases at V and 2 bases at J, with 12 bases between the two ends. The germline CDR1 and CDR2 sequences are LGHNA and YNFKEQ. The length of the CDR3 is 15 residues. The CDR3 sequence is CASSQNVGLNYGYTF. The CDR3 nucleotides read TGTGCCAGCAGCCAAAACGTGGGACTCAACTATGGCTACACCTTC.

This chain uses TRBV30 with TRBJ1-1; D remains ambiguous. Trimming removed 2 bases from V and 6 bases from J, with 10 bases in between. In germline, CDR1 is GTSNPN, CDR2 SVGIG (reference sequence). This CDR3 has 12 amino acids. The CDR3 loop is CAWSHGASEAFF. In DNA form, the CDR3 reads TGTGCCTGGAGTCACGGAGCTTCTGAAGCTTTCTTT.

The chain is built from TRBV7-6 and TRBJ2-2; the match to TRBD1 covers 7 bases. Germline lookup yields CDR1 SGHVS and CDR2 FNYEAQ. The CDR3 runs 15 residues. Trimming took 1 base from V and 1 from J; bases not matched to a gene: 0. The CDR3 spells CASSLGDRNTGELFF. CDR3 bases: TGTGCCAGCAGCTTAGGGGACAGGAACACCGGGGAGCTGTTTTTT.

This clone appeared a single time. The V gene is TRBV19, the J gene TRBJ2-7, with D possibly TRBD2 on 5 matching bases. V lost 5 bases to trimming and J lost 2 bases, with 31 bases between them. Per germline, CDR1 LNHDA and CDR2 SQIVND (reference sequence). The CDR3 runs to 20 residues. For the CDR3, the DNA is TGTGCCAGTAGTCCCAGACGGTGGGCTCCCGGAGGCTCGAGTACCTACGAGCAGTACTTC. As protein: CASSPRRWAPGGSSTYEQYF.

This sequence joins TRBV24-1 and TRBJ1-5; 12 nucleotides agree with TRBD1. The germline V gene encodes CDR1 KGHDR and CDR2 SFDVKD. J lost 2 bases, V lost 7 bases, and 2 bases had no gene match. The CDR3 consists of 15 residues. CDR3 bases: TGTGCCACCAGCGGGACAGGGGGCCGCAATCAGCCCCAGCATTTT. Its protein product is CATSGTGGRNQPQHF.

The V call is TRBV27, the J call TRBJ2-3, with 9 positions matching TRBD2. After removal of 4 bases from V and 2 bases from J, the junction contained 1 base not matched to a gene. CDR1 is MNHEY, CDR2 SMNVEV, per germline (reference sequence). The CDR3 spans 14 residues. CDR3 in amino acids: CASSSGLATDTQYF. The CDR3 DNA sequence: TGTGCCAGCAGTTCGGGACTAGCCACAGATACGCAGTATTTT.

The chain joins TRBV21-1 to TRBJ1-1; TRBD1 reflects the table's D call only, with no check against the DNA. TRBV21-1 is designated a pseudogene. The length of the CDR3 is 15 residues. The CDR3 nucleotides read TGTGCCAGCAGCAAAGCCGGGACAGGGGACACTGAAGCTTTCTTT. Its protein is CASSKAGTGDTEAFF.

The chain couples TRBV10-3 to TRBJ2-7; the match to TRBD1 covers 7 bases. V lost 4 bases, J lost 5 bases, and 5 bases stayed unmatched. Germline V gene lookup returns CDR1 ENHRY and CDR2 SYGVKD. This CDR3 is built from 13 residues. The CDR3 coding sequence is TGTGCCATCAGTGGTGGACAGGTCAACGAGCAGTACTTC. As protein: CAISGGQVNEQYF.

This chain joins TRBV6-5 and TRBJ2-7; the D gene is possibly TRBD1 (5 bases). There are 14 residues in the CDR3. Germline CDR1 reads MNHEY; CDR2 reads SVGAGI. Trimming left V 6 bases short and J 1 base short, with 13 bases between. The CDR3 loop reads CASSRASPSYEQYF. The CDR3 DNA follows: TGTGCCAGCAGCAGGGCGAGTCCTTCCTACGAGCAGTACTTC.

This chain links TRBV6-2 or TRBV6-3 with TRBJ2-1; TRBD2 matches 10 bases. This CDR3 has 17 residues. With 2 bases clipped from V and 7 bases from J, the junction kept 11 bases outside the gene matches. The germline V gene has CDR1 MNHEY and CDR2 SVGEGT. Here the CDR3 reads CASSYPSGGASGNEQFF. In DNA form, the CDR3 reads TGTGCCAGCAGTTACCCCAGCGGGGGGGCCTCGGGGAATGAGCAGTTCTTC.

The chain combines TRBV7-2 with TRBJ2-7; no firm D call. This CDR3 spans 11 amino acids. Germline CDR1 and CDR2: SGHTA and FQGNSA. V shed 5 bases and J shed 3 bases, with 5 bases lying between them. The CDR3 spells CASSPGYEQYF. Written as DNA, the CDR3 is TGTGCCAGCAGCCCGGGCTACGAGCAGTACTTC.

This chain uses TRBV12-3 or TRBV12-4 with TRBJ1-1; 8 bases fit TRBD1. The length of the CDR3 is 11 residues. The V gene end was trimmed by 5 bases and the J gene end by 13 bases; junction bases not matched to a gene: 6. The chain's CDR3 is CASSTTGGVFF. The DNA for the CDR3 is TGTGCCAGCAGTACCACAGGGGGGGTTTTCTTT.

As DNA, the CDR3 is TGTGCCAGCAGTGGGACAGATAGCAATCAGCCCCAGCATTTT. It encodes CASSGTDSNQPQHF. This chain links TRBV28 with TRBJ1-5, with 7 nucleotides matching TRBD1. Germline loops: CDR1 MDHEN, CDR2 SYDVKM. CDR3 size: 14 residues. V was clipped by 5 bases and J by 0 bases; unmatched bases: 1. The complete variable domain, with remaining parts taken from reference TRBV28 and TRBJ1-5, reads DVKVTQSSRYLVKRTGEKVFLECVQDMDHENMFWYRQDPGLGLRLIYFSYDVKMKEKGDIPEGYSVSREKKERFSLILESASTNQTSMYLCASSGTDSNQPQHFGDGTRLSIL.

The chain recombines TRBV14 with TRBJ1-6; a weak D match, TRBD1 (6 bases). Trimming pared 1 base from V and 10 bases from J, leaving 14 bases between. This CDR3 is built from 15 residues. Germline V gene data show CDR1 as SGHDN and CDR2 as FVKESK. In DNA form, the CDR3 reads TGTGCCAGCAGCCAAGGTCTCAGGGGCCGCTCACCCCTCCACTTT. It translates to CASSQGLRGRSPLHF.

The CDR3 DNA is TGTGCCAGCAGGACCGGACCGGGGGGATACGCTTTCTTT. This gives the protein CASRTGPGGYAFF. The rearrangement joins TRBV2 to TRBJ1-1; D perhaps matches TRBD1 (5 bases). Trimming took off 6 bases at V and 11 bases at J, with 19 bases between the two ends. This CDR3 has 13 amino acids. The germline CDR1 and CDR2 sequences are SNHLY and FYNNEI. The variable domain in full, with the rest retrieved from reference TRBV2 and TRBJ1-1, is EPEVTQTPSHQVTQMGQEVILRCVPISNHLYFYWYRQILGQKVEFLVSFYNNEISEKSEIFDDQFSVERPDGSNFTLKIRSTKLEDSAMYFCASRTGPGGYAFFGQGTRLTVV.

V is TRBV7-9 and J is TRBJ2-1; weak D call: TRBD1 (6 bases). Germline assignment: CDR1 SEHNR and CDR2 FQNEAQ (reference sequence). The CDR3 runs 14 residues. With 1 base removed from V and 7 bases from J, the gap between germline ends came to 11 bases. CDR3 sequence reads: CASSLDQGRNEQFF. In DNA, the CDR3 is TGTGCCAGCAGCTTAGATCAGGGGCGGAATGAGCAGTTCTTC.

V usage is TRBV6-2 or TRBV6-3 and J usage is TRBJ1-2, with D hard to call. CDR1 and CDR2 (germline): MNHEY, SVGEGT. The V and J ends lost 6 bases and 8 bases respectively, with 10 bases between them. This CDR3 comprises 11 residues. CDR3 in DNA: TGTGCCAGCAGCCTCTTAAGCGGCTACACCTTC. Translated, it gives CASSLLSGYTF.

The CDR3 here is CASSTTGGSHSYEQYF. The CDR3, as DNA: TGTGCCAGCAGCACCACAGGGGGCTCACACTCCTACGAGCAGTACTTC. The chain carries TRBV6-2 or TRBV6-3 and TRBJ2-7; 9 bases map to TRBD1. The germline V gene has CDR1 MNHEY and CDR2 SVGEGT. The CDR3 runs to 16 residues. Trimming at V came to 6 bases and at J to 0 bases, leaving 9 bases not matched to a gene.

CDR3 DNA: TGCGCCAGCAGCCAATTGGAAGGGGGCTATGGCTACACCTTC. Amino acid sequence: CASSQLEGGYGYTF. This chain uses TRBV4-3 with TRBJ1-2, with D possibly being TRBD1 (6 bases). The germline V and J ends were trimmed by 2 bases and 4 bases, with 11 bases remaining between them. The germline gives CDR1 LGHNA, CDR2 YSLEER. The CDR3 sequence is 14 residues long.

This chain links TRBV9 with TRBJ2-2; 8 bases are a match to TRBD1. This CDR3 spans 17 amino acids. CDR1 and CDR2 (germline): SGDLS, YYNGEE. The J segment lost 4 bases and the V segment lost 0 bases, leaving 8 bases of the junction unmatched. The CDR3 spells CASSVALIDRGTGELFF. CDR3 DNA: TGTGCCAGCAGCGTAGCTCTCATTGACAGGGGCACCGGGGAGCTGTTTTTT.

The chain combines TRBV20-1 with TRBJ1-5; TRBD1 might be the D (5 bases). Germline CDR1 and CDR2: DFQATT and SNEGSKA (reference sequence). This CDR3 spans 10 amino acids. Trimming took off 6 bases at V and 6 bases at J, with 6 bases between the two ends. CDR3 region: CSAQGQPQHF. The DNA for the CDR3 is TGCAGTGCCCAGGGTCAGCCCCAGCATTTT.

V usage is TRBV15 and J usage is TRBJ2-1, with D unresolved. The CDR3 length is 17 residues. Germline CDR1 reads LNHNV; CDR2 reads YYDKDF (reference sequence). Trimming cost V 0 bases and J 2 bases, with 14 bases left between them. CDR3 coding DNA: TGTGCCACCAGCAGAGATGGAAGAGGAGCGCCCTACAATGAGCAGTTCTTC. The encoded protein is CATSRDGRGAPYNEQFF.

The CDR3 DNA is TGTGCCAGCAGCGTAGCGCAGGTGAACACTGAAGCTTTCTTT. It specifies CASSVAQVNTEAFF. The chain links TRBV9 to TRBJ1-1; D ambiguous. Trimming took 0 bases from V and 0 from J, leaving 6 bases between them. Per germline, CDR1 SGDLS and CDR2 YYNGEE. This CDR3 is built from 14 residues. The full variable domain, in which reference TRBV9 and TRBJ1-1 provide the parts outside the CDR3, is DSGVTQTPKHLITATGQRVTLRCSPRSGDLSVYWYQQSLDQGLQFLIQYYNGEERAKGNILERFSAQQFPDLHSELNLSSLELGDSALYFCASSVAQVNTEAFFGQGTRLTVV.

The chain has TRBV28 and TRBJ1-6; 8 nucleotides line up with TRBD1. V lost 6 bases and J lost 0; bases outside the gene matches: 4. Germline V gives CDR1 MDHEN, CDR2 SYDVKM. The CDR3 loop spans 16 amino acids. CDR3: CASRRDRSSYNSPLHF. The CDR3 nucleotides read TGTGCCAGCAGGCGGGACAGGAGCTCCTATAATTCACCCCTCCACTTT.

This chain links TRBV9 with TRBJ1-2, with D possibly matching TRBD1 (5 bases). This CDR3 region has 15 residues. Germline V gene sequence: CDR1 SGDLS, CDR2 YYNGEE. Trimming pared 0 bases from V and 4 bases from J, leaving 13 bases between. The CDR3 reads CASSVAGRGTYGYTF. Here the CDR3 DNA reads TGTGCCAGCAGCGTAGCTGGGAGGGGCACCTATGGCTACACCTTC.

The chain has TRBV11-3 and TRBJ2-1, with 11 bases that match TRBD2. The CDR3 sequence is 17 residues long. Germline V lookup: CDR1 SGHNT, CDR2 YENEEA. Trimming at V came to 1 base and at J to 4 bases, leaving 6 bases not matched to a gene. The CDR3 bases are TGTGCCAGCAGCTTAGGAGTGACTAGCGGGACGTACAATGAGCAGTTCTTC. Translating gives CASSLGVTSGTYNEQFF. Combining the CDR3 with reference TRBV11-3 and TRBJ2-1 gives the whole variable domain EAGVVQSPRYKIIEKKQPVAFWCNPISGHNTLYWYLQNLGQGPELLIRYENEEAVDDSQLPKDRFSAERLKGVDSTLKIQPAELGDSAVYLCASSLGVTSGTYNEQFFGPGTRLTVL.

V and J are TRBV11-2 and TRBJ1-2, with TRBD1 matching over 8 bases. V trimming: 2 bases; J trimming: 4 bases; junction bases outside the gene matches: 15. CDR1 SGHAT and CDR2 FQNNGV come from the germline V gene. The CDR3 extends over 18 amino acids. The CDR3 nucleotides read TGTGCCAGCAGCTTAAACCCCGGAGGGACAGGACTTCTCTATGGCTACACCTTC. Translating it yields CASSLNPGGTGLLYGYTF. The variable domain in full, with the rest retrieved from reference TRBV11-2 and TRBJ1-2, is EAGVAQSPRYKIIEKRQSVAFWCNPISGHATLYWYQQILGQGPKLLIQFQNNGVVDDSQLPKDRFSAERLKGVDSTLKIQPAKLEDSAVYLCASSLNPGGTGLLYGYTFGSGTRLTVV.

The chain joins TRBV6-6 to TRBJ1-4; D not certain. Trimming took off 8 bases at V and 0 bases at J, with 13 bases between the two ends. CDR1 is MNHNY, CDR2 SVGAGI, per germline (reference sequence). The CDR3 has 15 residues. The CDR3 here is CASRRSSSTNEKLFF. CDR3 in DNA: TGTGCCAGCCGGAGGTCCTCTTCAACTAATGAAAAACTGTTTTTT.

The genes are TRBV6-5 and TRBJ1-3; 8 bases line up with TRBD1. The CDR3 sequence is 15 residues long. Losses at the gene ends were 7 bases for V and 2 bases for J; bases not matched to a gene: 7. The germline V gene has CDR1 MNHEY and CDR2 SVGAGI. CDR3 region: CASIFQGAAGNTIYF. CDR3 bases: TGTGCCAGCATTTTCCAGGGGGCGGCTGGAAACACCATATATTTT.

The rearrangement joins TRBV7-9 to TRBJ2-7, with D maybe TRBD1 (6 bases). The V gene lost 2 bases and the J gene lost 6 bases, with 11 bases spanning the gap. This CDR3 has 13 residues. Looked up from germline, CDR1 is SEHNR and CDR2 is FQNEAQ (reference sequence). The CDR3 reads CASSLRDMGEQYF. In DNA form, the CDR3 reads TGTGCCAGCAGCTTACGGGACATGGGCGAGCAGTACTTC.